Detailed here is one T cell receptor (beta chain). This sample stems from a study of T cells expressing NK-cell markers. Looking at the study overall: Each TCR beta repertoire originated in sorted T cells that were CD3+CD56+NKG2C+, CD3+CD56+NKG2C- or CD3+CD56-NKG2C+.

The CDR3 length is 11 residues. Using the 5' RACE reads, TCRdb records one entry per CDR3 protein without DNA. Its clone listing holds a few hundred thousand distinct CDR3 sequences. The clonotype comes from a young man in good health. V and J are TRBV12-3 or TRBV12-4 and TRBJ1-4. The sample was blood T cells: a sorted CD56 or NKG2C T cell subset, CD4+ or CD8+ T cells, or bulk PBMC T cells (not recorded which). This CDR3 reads CASTHGEKLFF.